The next 19 T cell receptor beta chains were all read from a single sample in a study of shared clonotypes between healthy human individuals. This table comes from immunoSEQ multiplex PCR, and its TCRdb copy is limited to in-frame clones, with some not included. The table includes around 1.5 million clones, 95% to 99% detected once. Sequenced sample: naive CD4+ T cells sorted from blood. Subset meaning: CD45RA+ positively selected. These receptors were taken from a man younger than 45 in good health.

The chain employs TRBV29-1 and TRBJ2-7; 9 nucleotides align to TRBD2. The CDR3 is 13 residues long. CDR1 and CDR2 (germline): SQVTM, ANQGSEA. J lost 4 bases, V lost 6 bases, and 7 bases had no gene match. CDR3 DNA: TGCAGCGTCGGAGTAGCGGGAGCTTACGAGCAGTACTTC. Translated, it gives CSVGVAGAYEQYF.

This clone showed up just once. V is TRBV7-9 and J is TRBJ1-4; the D is unclear. This CDR3 comprises 14 residues. V was cut by 5 bases and J by 5 bases, with 12 bases left in between. Germline V gives CDR1 SEHNR, CDR2 FQNEAQ (reference sequence). The CDR3 reads CASSTIGGNEKLFF. In DNA, the CDR3 is TGTGCCAGCAGCACAATAGGCGGGAATGAAAAACTGTTTTTT.

This chain connects TRBV2 to TRBJ1-5, with D tentatively TRBD1 (6 bases). V dropped 3 bases and J dropped 1 base, with 13 bases sitting between them. This CDR3 is built from 16 residues. CDR1 is SNHLY, CDR2 FYNNEI, per germline. The DNA of the CDR3 is TGTGCCAGCAGTGACCGGAGGAGGGGGAGCAATCAGCCCCAGCATTTT. It is translated as CASSDRRRGSNQPQHF.

This chain joins TRBV10-2 and TRBJ1-3; a possible D gene is TRBD1 (5 bases). V lost 3 bases to trimming and J lost 4 bases, with 10 bases between them. CDR1 is WSHSY, CDR2 SAAADI, per germline. The length of the CDR3 is 14 residues. The CDR3 loop is CASSDPTVGNTIYF. CDR3 coding DNA: TGCGCCAGCAGTGACCCGACAGTAGGAAACACCATATATTTT.

V gene TRBV18 combines with J gene TRBJ2-3, with D perhaps matching TRBD2 (5 bases). Germline assignment: CDR1 KGHSH and CDR2 LQKENI. V lost 3 bases, J lost 5 bases, and 12 bases lay in between. The CDR3 runs 14 residues. The CDR3 DNA reads as TGTGCCAGCTCACCGGGTAGCCGGGAAGATACGCAGTATTTT. It is translated as CASSPGSREDTQYF.

This sequence joins TRBV6-1 and TRBJ1-2; D gene unclear. Trimming removed 4 bases at V and 2 bases at J, with 5 bases between. CDR1 is MNHNS, CDR2 SASEGT, per germline. The CDR3 sequence is 12 residues long. The CDR3 DNA reads TGTGCCAGCAGTGCCAGAAACTATGGCTACACCTTC. Residues: CASSARNYGYTF.

The genes are TRBV28 and TRBJ2-7; D may be TRBD1 (5 bases). Per germline, CDR1 MDHEN and CDR2 SYDVKM. The CDR3 consists of 14 residues. The ends were cut back, 4 bases at V and 3 bases at J, with 13 bases in the middle. CDR3 in amino acids: CASSSPGKDYEQYF. Here the CDR3 DNA reads TGTGCCAGCAGTTCTCCAGGGAAGGACTACGAGCAGTACTTC.

This clone was detected only once. This chain connects TRBV5-5 to TRBJ2-7; 8 bases map to TRBD2. The germline V gene encodes CDR1 SGHKS and CDR2 YYEKEE (reference sequence). The CDR3 runs to 15 residues. With 0 bases clipped from V and 4 bases from J, the junction kept 6 bases outside the gene matches. The CDR3 DNA reads TGTGCCAGCAGCTTGGAGGGACTAGAGATATACGAGCAGTACTTC. Protein: CASSLEGLEIYEQYF.

This clone has a single count. This chain uses TRBV29-1 with TRBJ2-1; 9 nucleotides align to TRBD2. Germline V gene data show CDR1 as SQVTM and CDR2 as ANQGSEA. V lost 7 bases to trimming and J lost 4 bases; unmatched junction nucleotides: 11. This CDR3 comprises 15 residues. Written as DNA, the CDR3 is TGCAGCGCTAAGCGGGAGGCCTCAATTTACAATGAGCAGTTCTTC. Its protein is CSAKREASIYNEQFF.

A remark on this clone: The same CDR3 arises from other DNA sequences in this sample as well. The chain has TRBV2 and TRBJ2-7, with 7 bases lining up with TRBD1. J gave up 3 bases and V 7 bases, and 3 bases lay outside the gene matches. Looked up from germline, CDR1 is SNHLY and CDR2 is FYNNEI. The CDR3 has 12 amino acids. The CDR3 sequence: CASKGTVYEQYF. The CDR3 nucleotides are TGTGCCAGCAAAGGGACAGTCTACGAGCAGTACTTC.

The chain is built from TRBV14 and TRBJ1-4; maybe TRBD1 (6 bases). This CDR3 is 15 amino acids long. V was trimmed by 0 bases and J by 6 bases, leaving 11 bases between them. Germline V gives CDR1 SGHDN, CDR2 FVKESK. The CDR3 region is CASSQDGGVYEKLFF. CDR3 in DNA: TGTGCCAGCAGCCAAGATGGGGGCGTTTATGAAAAACTGTTTTTT.

This chain links TRBV11-2 with TRBJ2-1, with D tentatively TRBD1 (6 bases). The CDR3 consists of 16 residues. Deletions cut 5 bases from V and 9 bases from J, with 23 bases between. CDR1 and CDR2 (germline): SGHAT, FQNNGV. The chain's CDR3 is CASSRTDSRVYGEQFF. For the CDR3, the DNA is TGTGCCAGCAGCCGTACGGACAGTAGGGTGTACGGTGAGCAGTTCTTC.

J is TRBJ1-4 and V is TRBV7-9; D is unresolved. The CDR3 runs to 15 residues. Germline CDR1 is SEHNR and CDR2 is FQNEAQ (reference sequence). V lost 2 bases, J lost 4 bases, and 11 bases lay in between. As DNA, the CDR3 is TGTGCCAGCAGCTTATTCCAGAGCAGTAATGAAAAACTGTTTTTT. Its protein product is CASSLFQSSNEKLFF.

This sequence joins TRBV5-1 and TRBJ2-3; no reliable D call. The CDR3 covers 14 residues. The germline CDR1 and CDR2 sequences are SGHRS and YFSETQ. With 4 bases removed from V and 4 bases from J, the gap between germline ends came to 13 bases. This chain's CDR3 is CASSPLAGADTQYF. The CDR3 DNA sequence: TGCGCCAGCAGCCCCCTGGCCGGCGCAGATACGCAGTATTTT.

The rearrangement links TRBV19 to TRBJ2-1; D is unclear. The germline V gene has CDR1 LNHDA and CDR2 SQIVND (reference sequence). V was trimmed by 8 bases and J by 8 bases, leaving 19 bases between them. The CDR3 covers 14 residues. This CDR3 reads CASVRNQRGDEQFF. In nucleotides, the CDR3 is TGTGCCAGTGTCCGAAATCAACGTGGCGATGAGCAGTTCTTC. The entire variable domain, with the rest obtained from reference TRBV19 and TRBJ2-1, is as follows: DGGITQSPKYLFRKEGQNVTLSCEQNLNHDAMYWYRQDPGQGLRLIYYSQIVNDFQKGDIAEGYSVSREKKESFPLTVTSAQKNPTAFYLCASVRNQRGDEQFFGPGTRLTVL.

Of note for this clone: The same CDR3 arises from other DNA sequences in this sample as well. This rearrangement joins TRBV5-6 to TRBJ2-3; 7 bases agree with TRBD2. Trimming took 2 bases from V and 3 from J; bases not matched to a gene: 0. This CDR3 region has 13 residues. Per germline, CDR1 SGHDT and CDR2 YYEEEE. CDR3 in DNA: TGTGCCAGCAGCTTAGCGGGAACAGATACGCAGTATTTT. Translation: CASSLAGTDTQYF.

The chain couples TRBV6-1 to TRBJ1-3; D possibly corresponds to TRBD1 (6 bases). Germline V CDR1 and CDR2: MNHNS, SASEGT. The CDR3 contains 17 residues. Trimming took off 6 bases at V and 0 bases at J, with 18 bases between the two ends. Written as DNA, the CDR3 is TGTGCCAGCAGCGAAATCCGACAGGCATACTCTGGAAACACCATATATTTT. This encodes CASSEIRQAYSGNTIYF.

Remarks on this clone: This sample also contains other DNA sequences that code for the same CDR3. This chain connects TRBV5-1 to TRBJ2-7; D not certain. This CDR3 has 13 residues. Germline V CDR1 and CDR2: SGHRS, YFSETQ. Trimming left V 0 bases short and J 2 bases short, with 6 bases between. The DNA of the CDR3 is TGCGCCAGCAGCTTGGAACCGCCCTACGAGCAGTACTTC. It yields the protein CASSLEPPYEQYF.

The chain carries TRBV7-9 and TRBJ2-7; TRBD2 aligns across 12 bases. After removal of 1 base from V and 6 bases from J, the junction contained 4 bases not matched to a gene. Germline V gene data show CDR1 as SEHNR and CDR2 as FQNEAQ (reference sequence). CDR3 length: 15 amino acids. CDR3 nucleotide sequence: TGTGCCAGCAGCTTAGGACTAGCGGGAGTTCGCGAGCAGTACTTC. Its translation is CASSLGLAGVREQYF.